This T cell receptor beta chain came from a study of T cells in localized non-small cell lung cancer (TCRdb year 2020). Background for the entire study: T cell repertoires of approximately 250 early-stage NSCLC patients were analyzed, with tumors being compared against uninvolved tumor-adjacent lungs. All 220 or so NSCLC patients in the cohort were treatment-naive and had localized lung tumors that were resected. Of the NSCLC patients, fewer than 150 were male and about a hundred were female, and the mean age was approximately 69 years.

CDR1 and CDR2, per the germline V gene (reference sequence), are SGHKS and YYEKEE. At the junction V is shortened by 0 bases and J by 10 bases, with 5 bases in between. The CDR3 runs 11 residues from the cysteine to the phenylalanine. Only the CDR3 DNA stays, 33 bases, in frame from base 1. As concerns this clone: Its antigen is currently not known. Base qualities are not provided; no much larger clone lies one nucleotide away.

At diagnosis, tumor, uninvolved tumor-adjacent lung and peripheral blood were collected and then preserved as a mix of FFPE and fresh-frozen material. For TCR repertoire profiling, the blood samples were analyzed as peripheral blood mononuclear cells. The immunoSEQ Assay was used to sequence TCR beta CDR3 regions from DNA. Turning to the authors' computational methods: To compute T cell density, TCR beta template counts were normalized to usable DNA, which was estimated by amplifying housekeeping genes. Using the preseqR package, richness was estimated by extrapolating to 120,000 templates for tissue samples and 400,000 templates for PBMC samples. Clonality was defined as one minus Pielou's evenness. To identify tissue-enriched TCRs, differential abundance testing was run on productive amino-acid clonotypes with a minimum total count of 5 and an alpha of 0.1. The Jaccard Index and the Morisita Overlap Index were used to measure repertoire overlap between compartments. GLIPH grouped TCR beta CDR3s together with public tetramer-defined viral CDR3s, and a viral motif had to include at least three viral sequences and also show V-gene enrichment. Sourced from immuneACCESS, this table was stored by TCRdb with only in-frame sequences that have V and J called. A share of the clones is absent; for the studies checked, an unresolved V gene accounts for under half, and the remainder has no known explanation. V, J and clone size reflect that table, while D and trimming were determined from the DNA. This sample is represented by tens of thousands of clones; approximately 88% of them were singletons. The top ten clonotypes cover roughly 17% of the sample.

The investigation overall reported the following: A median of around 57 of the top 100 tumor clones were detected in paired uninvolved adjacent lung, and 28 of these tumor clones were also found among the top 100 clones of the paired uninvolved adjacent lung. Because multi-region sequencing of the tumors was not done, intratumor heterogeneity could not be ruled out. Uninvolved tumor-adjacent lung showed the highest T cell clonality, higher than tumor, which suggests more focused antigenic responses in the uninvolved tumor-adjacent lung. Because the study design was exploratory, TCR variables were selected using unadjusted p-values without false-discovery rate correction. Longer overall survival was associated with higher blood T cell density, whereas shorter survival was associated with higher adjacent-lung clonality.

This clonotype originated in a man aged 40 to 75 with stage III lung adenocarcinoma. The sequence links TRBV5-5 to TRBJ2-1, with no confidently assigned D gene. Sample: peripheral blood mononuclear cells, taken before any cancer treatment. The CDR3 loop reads CASSLEGEQFF. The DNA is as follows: TGTGCCAGCAGCTTGGAAGGGGAGCAGTTCTTC.